This entry describes one TCR beta chain. Its antigen remains unknown. This entry is derived from a study of blood T cells in healthy people across ages. Study findings and constraints: Possibly confounding the expanded clonotype changes was the fact that donor CMV status was unknown.

Germline V CDR1 and CDR2: SGHRS, YFSETQ. With 2 bases removed from V and 2 bases from J, the gap between germline ends came to 11 bases. This CDR3 is 15 amino acids long. Sample-barcoded 5' priming and a J-beta primer mix drove a second PCR of roughly 6 to 12 cycles. TCRdb itself ran the 5' RACE reads through MiXCR, one entry per CDR3 protein. The repertoire includes just over 1 million distinct CDR3 sequences, 40% to 55% of them detected once, and approximately 17% sits in the top ten. Sequencing used blood. This chain joins TRBV5-1 and TRBJ2-1; the D is unclear. The sequence came from a woman in her sixties or seventies in good health. The CDR3 coding sequence is TGCGCCAGCAGCTTCACACCGGACCCCTACAATGAGCAGTTCTTC. Translated: CASSFTPDPYNEQFF.